One sample yielded the 18 T cell receptor beta chains listed below, sequenced in a study of cytomegalovirus exposure and HLA in healthy donors. This PCR relied on a set of 60 Vbeta primers and 13 Jbeta primers. Here immunoSEQ multiplex PCR was the method, and the copy in TCRdb shows in-frame clones only, minus some. Of 100,000 or so clones listed, over 70% are singletons. Input material: PBMCs. The receptors originated from a male donor in good health and CMV-seronegative.

The chain links TRBV5-4 to TRBJ1-4; D may be TRBD1 (6 bases). The CDR3 is 16 amino acids. Between the trimmed V and J ends, which lost 0 bases and 4 bases, there was a span of 13 bases. Germline CDR1 reads SGHNT; CDR2 reads YYREEE (reference sequence). The CDR3 is CASSLAATGDNEKLFF. CDR3 in DNA: TGTGCCAGCAGCTTGGCCGCGACAGGAGATAATGAAAAACTGTTTTTT.

The chain carries TRBV27 and TRBJ2-1, with TRBD2 matching over 9 bases. The CDR3 has 16 amino acids. V gave up 0 bases and J gave up 7 bases; unmatched junction bases: 7. From germline, CDR1 is MNHEY and CDR2 SMNVEV (reference sequence). CDR3 sequence (DNA): TGTGCCAGCAGTTTATCGTTGGTAGCGGGAGAGAATGAGCAGTTCTTC. Protein: CASSLSLVAGENEQFF.

For the CDR3, the DNA is TGTGCCTGGAGTGCCATACCGGGACTAGCGGGAGTCTTCTACAATGAGCAGTTCTTC. Translated, it gives CAWSAIPGLAGVFYNEQFF. The chain is built from TRBV30 and TRBJ2-1; 14 nucleotides match TRBD2. Per germline, CDR1 GTSNPN and CDR2 SVGIG (reference sequence). Unmatched junction bases numbered 11, after V lost 1 base and J lost 3 bases. The CDR3 spans 19 residues.

The chain carries TRBV28 and TRBJ2-5; 9 nucleotides align to TRBD1. The CDR3 runs to 15 residues. Germline V lookup: CDR1 MDHEN, CDR2 SYDVKM. The V gene end was trimmed by 5 bases and the J gene end by 5 bases; junction bases not matched to a gene: 9. DNA for the CDR3: TGTGCCAGCAGTCTTCCGGGACAGGGAATGGAGACCCAGTACTTC. It is translated as CASSLPGQGMETQYF.

This clone was seen a handful of times. The chain combines TRBV28 with TRBJ2-7, with a tentative D call TRBD2 (5 bases). CDR1 is MDHEN, CDR2 SYDVKM, per germline. Trimming cost V 7 bases and J 5 bases, with 15 bases left between them. The CDR3 has 13 residues. The CDR3: CASTLRGYHEQYF. The CDR3 coding sequence is TGTGCCAGCACTCTGCGAGGGTACCACGAGCAGTACTTC.

This clone was recorded only once. V gene TRBV18 combines with J gene TRBJ2-3, with 8 bases lining up with TRBD1. CDR1 and CDR2 from the germline V gene are KGHSH and LQKENI. The CDR3 loop spans 14 amino acids. Germline trimming cut 3 bases from V and 4 bases from J; bases unmatched to any gene: 3. The CDR3 DNA reads TGTGCCAGCTCACCGACAGGGGACCCAGATACGCAGTATTTT. Translation: CASSPTGDPDTQYF.

The V call is TRBV19, the J call TRBJ2-4; possibly TRBD2 for D (5 bases). This CDR3 region has 16 residues. Germline V lookup: CDR1 LNHDA, CDR2 SQIVND (reference sequence). The ends were cut back, 8 bases at V and 5 bases at J, with 22 bases in the middle. The chain's CDR3 is CASQRRGLPWENIQYF. The CDR3 DNA follows: TGTGCCAGTCAAAGGAGAGGGCTCCCCTGGGAAAACATTCAGTACTTC.

Here the CDR3 reads CASSPAGLYNEQFF. CDR3 coding DNA: TGTGCCAGCAGCCCAGCGGGGTTGTACAATGAGCAGTTCTTC. This rearrangement joins TRBV11-2 to TRBJ2-1, with 7 bases aligning to TRBD2. The CDR3 is 14 residues long. Germline V gene sequence: CDR1 SGHAT, CDR2 FQNNGV. J gave up 4 bases and V 5 bases, and 5 bases lay outside the gene matches.

Ten or more counts support this clone. The chain recombines TRBV6-1 with TRBJ1-2; tentative D call: TRBD1 (6 bases). Trimming shortened V by 2 bases and J by 7 bases, and 17 bases separated the two germline ends. The germline V gene has CDR1 MNHNS and CDR2 SASEGT. The CDR3 is 15 residues long. This chain's CDR3 is CASSEPRGGLGGYTF. Written as DNA, the CDR3 is TGTGCCAGCAGTGAACCGAGGGGGGGGCTGGGTGGCTACACCTTC.

In this sample, this clone turned up a few times. The chain employs TRBV7-6 and TRBJ2-5; 9 bases are a match to TRBD2. The CDR3 has 13 amino acids. The V and J ends lost 5 bases and 11 bases, in that order; junction bases with no gene match: 9. From germline, CDR1 is SGHVS and CDR2 FNYEAQ. The CDR3 coding sequence is TGTGCCAGCAGCGGCGGGACTAGCCGAGAGCAGTACTTC. It specifies CASSGGTSREQYF.

The gene calls are TRBV11-2 and TRBJ2-7; TRBD1 is a possible D gene (6 bases). V was shortened by 3 bases and J by 6 bases, with 15 bases between the two germline ends. There are 14 residues in the CDR3. Germline values: CDR1 SGHAT, CDR2 FQNNGV. This chain's CDR3 is CASSFLNRAAEQYF. CDR3 bases: TGTGCCAGCAGCTTTCTAAACAGGGCTGCCGAGCAGTACTTC.

In nucleotides, the CDR3 is TGTGCCAGCAGTTTGTGGCGGGAGGGATCAGCAGATACGCAGTATTTT. Translated: CASSLWREGSADTQYF. The chain has TRBV27 and TRBJ2-3; 9 nucleotides align to TRBD2. V shed 3 bases, J shed 4 bases, and the junction held 8 bases outside the gene matches. The CDR3 loop spans 16 amino acids. Germline V gives CDR1 MNHEY, CDR2 SMNVEV (reference sequence).

The rearrangement uses TRBV19 and TRBJ1-2; 7 nucleotides agree with TRBD1. Per the germline V gene, CDR1 is LNHDA and CDR2 is SQIVND (reference sequence). V shed 8 bases, J shed 5 bases, and the junction held 11 bases outside the gene matches. The CDR3 runs to 14 residues. CDR3 sequence (DNA): TGTGCCAGTGGAACTCCAGGGGGTGGGTATGGCTACACCTTC. It yields the protein CASGTPGGGYGYTF.

The chain recombines TRBV4-1 with TRBJ2-1, with 11 bases aligning to TRBD2. J was trimmed by 7 bases and V by 0 bases; bases with no gene match: 8. The CDR3 spans 17 residues. The germline V gene has CDR1 MGHRA and CDR2 YSYEKL. The CDR3 spells CASSQEGTSGMGNEQFF. Written as DNA, the CDR3 is TGCGCCAGCAGCCAAGAAGGGACTAGCGGTATGGGGAATGAGCAGTTCTTC.

This chain uses TRBV5-1 with TRBJ1-5, with a weak D call TRBD1 (5 bases). CDR1 and CDR2 (germline): SGHRS, YFSETQ. This CDR3 has 15 residues. The V end was cut by 0 bases, the J end by 5 bases, with 12 bases between. The CDR3 DNA sequence: TGCGCCAGCAGCTTGGCCGGGGGGTCCTATCAGCCCCAGCATTTT. The encoded protein is CASSLAGGSYQPQHF.

The chain uses TRBV19 and TRBJ2-2, with 10 bases identical to TRBD1. Germline lookup yields CDR1 LNHDA and CDR2 SQIVND (reference sequence). The CDR3 loop spans 15 amino acids. Trimming took 6 bases from V and 3 from J; bases not matched to a gene: 4. CDR3 in DNA: TGTGCCAGTAGGGACAGGGGGAAGGACACCGGGGAGCTGTTTTTT. Residues: CASRDRGKDTGELFF. The full variable domain, completed using reference TRBV19 and TRBJ2-2, is DGGITQSPKYLFRKEGQNVTLSCEQNLNHDAMYWYRQDPGQGLRLIYYSQIVNDFQKGDIAEGYSVSREKKESFPLTVTSAQKNPTAFYLCASRDRGKDTGELFFGEGSRLTVL.

This chain links TRBV5-4 with TRBJ2-7; 8 nucleotides align to TRBD1. Germline V gene lookup returns CDR1 SGHNT and CDR2 YYREEE (reference sequence). V trimming: 4 bases; J trimming: 0 bases; junction bases outside the gene matches: 3. This CDR3 is built from 14 residues. CDR3 region: CASSPTGDSYEQYF. The CDR3 region has the DNA TGTGCCAGCAGCCCGACAGGGGACTCCTACGAGCAGTACTTC.

The chain uses TRBV25-1 and TRBJ1-1; D not certain. The CDR3 is made up of 13 amino acids. Per the germline V gene, CDR1 is MGHDK and CDR2 is SYGVNS. V lost 5 bases to trimming and J lost 5 bases, with 12 bases between them. The CDR3 bases are TGTGCCAGCAGTCCCGGGGTGCGGACTGAAGCTTTCTTT. Translating gives CASSPGVRTEAFF.